This TCR beta chain came from a study of T-cell memory formation after mild COVID-19. UMIs and sample barcodes were carried by the TCR alpha and TCR beta cDNA libraries that 5'RACE produced using constant-segment primers. TCRdb reprocessed the 5' RACE reads with MiXCR, giving one entry per CDR3 protein. The sample includes under 700,000 distinct CDR3 sequences, about 20% of them seen just once. Study-wide results and caveats: Day 15 to 85 contracting clones showed balanced CD4/CD8; day 15 to 37 expanders favored CD4+. The SARS-CoV-2 specificity of second-wave clones reaching peak at day 37 remained unverified. Of the contracting clones, CD4+ ones lay mainly in CM and EM, and CD8+ ones in EMRA.

Details on this clonotype: Its antigen is still unknown.

With 8 bases removed from V and 5 bases from J, the gap between germline ends came to 24 bases. There are 16 residues in the CDR3. Germline V gene lookup returns CDR1 SNHLY and CDR2 FYNNEI. The TCR was taken from an adult woman who had mild COVID-19 (a few samples of this study predate the infection). Cell type and time point are not known. The material sequenced was PBMCs or a T cell subset sorted from them (not recorded which). This sequence joins TRBV2 and TRBJ1-2; D may be TRBD1 (5 bases). The CDR3 is CASQRGITGTDYGYTF. The CDR3 nucleotides are TGTGCCAGCCAGAGAGGCATCACTGGGACGGATTATGGCTACACCTTC.